This is a list of T cell receptor beta chains from one sample in a study of CD8 T cells in ankylosing spondylitis. In TCRdb, the 5' RACE reads were re-called with MiXCR into one record per CDR3 protein. The table records about 330,000 distinct CDR3 sequences, under 8.5% of them present only once. Sequencing was carried out using blood, either unsorted or a sorted T cell fraction (not recorded which). These receptors were collected from a male donor with ankylosing spondylitis. Each CDR3 is given with its conserved first and last residue. A D gene is named only where the DNA matches it firmly. Some rows mark clone size as missing; the rest say once, few, many or name a class of expanded clone.

v_gene,d_gene,abundance,j_gene,CDR3aa,CDR3nt
TRBV5-1,TRBD1,few,TRBJ2-5,CASSRGQGLQETQYF,TGCGCCAGCAGTCGGGGACAGGGCTTACAAGAGACCCAGTACTTC
TRBV5-5,-,few,TRBJ2-5,CASSQRAGGEETQYF,TGTGCCAGCAGCCAGCGGGCAGGAGGAGAGGAGACCCAGTACTTC
TRBV5-1,-,few,TRBJ2-7,CASSLGTTGYEQYF,TGCGCCAGCAGCTTAGGGACAACCGGCTACGAGCAGTACTTC
TRBV12-3/TRBV12-4,-,-,TRBJ2-2,CASTLVGTTGELFF,TGTGCCAGCACTCTCGTGGGGACCACCGGGGAGCTGTTTTTT
TRBV5-1,TRBD2,many,TRBJ2-1,CASSLEVTSGMPFF,TGCGCCAGCAGCTTGGAGGTCACTAGCGGGATGCCGTTCTTC
TRBV5-1,-,-,TRBJ2-2,CASSGSSLNTGELFF,TGCGCCAGCAGCGGGTCCAGCCTCAACACCGGGGAGCTGTTTTTT
TRBV27,TRBD2,few,TRBJ2-1,CASSFNGLAVSYNEQFF,TGTGCCAGCAGTTTCAACGGACTAGCGGTCTCCTACAATGAGCAGTTCTTC
TRBV20-1,-,-,TRBJ1-5,CSARPTDNQPQHF,TGCAGTGCTAGACCGACAGACAATCAGCCCCAGCATTTT
TRBV29-1,-,-,TRBJ1-1,CSVVAGRENTEAFF,TGCAGCGTTGTAGCGGGGCGGGAGAACACTGAAGCTTTCTTT
TRBV6-2/TRBV6-3,-,-,TRBJ1-1,CASSYGGIGTEAFF,TGTGCCAGCAGTTACGGGGGGATTGGCACTGAAGCTTTCTTT
TRBV29-1,-,many,TRBJ2-5,CSVEQGQETQYF,TGCAGCGTTGAACAGGGCCAAGAGACCCAGTACTTC
TRBV3-1,-,few,TRBJ1-1,CASSQGPGEGGAFF,TGTGCCAGCAGCCAAGGACCAGGGGAGGGCGGAGCTTTCTTT
TRBV12-3/TRBV12-4,TRBD2,-,TRBJ2-1,CASSSAGTSDNEQFF,TGTGCCAGCAGTTCCGCCGGGACTAGCGACAATGAGCAGTTCTTC
TRBV6-2/TRBV6-3,-,few,TRBJ2-7,CASSSPPSARGRTYEQYF,TGTGCCAGCAGTTCACCCCCCTCGGCGCGGGGCCGTACCTACGAGCAGTACTTC
TRBV28,-,-,TRBJ2-7,CASSDEKREQYF,TGTGCCAGCAGCGATGAGAAGCGTGAGCAGTACTTC
TRBV29-1,-,many,TRBJ2-2,CSVVGGPGELFF,TGCAGCGTTGTAGGTGGCCCCGGGGAGCTGTTTTTT
TRBV2,-,few,TRBJ1-5,CASSVQGINQPQHF,TGTGCCAGCAGTGTCCAGGGAATCAATCAGCCCCAGCATTTT
TRBV15,-,few,TRBJ2-7,CATSRGRQAYEQYF,TGTGCCACCAGCAGAGGCAGACAGGCCTACGAGCAGTACTTC
TRBV25-1,TRBD2,few,TRBJ2-5,CASGTSGRAGETQYF,TGTGCCAGCGGGACTAGCGGGAGGGCGGGTGAGACCCAGTACTTC
TRBV29-1,TRBD1,many,TRBJ2-7,CSAQGGGYEQYF,TGCAGCGCCCAAGGGGGCGGCTACGAGCAGTACTTC
TRBV10-3,-,many,TRBJ2-7,CAIRGMLGEQYF,TGTGCCATCAGGGGCATGTTAGGCGAGCAGTACTTC
TRBV29-1,-,-,TRBJ1-5,CSVSEDRYQPQHF,TGCAGCGTCTCCGAGGACAGATATCAGCCCCAGCATTTT
TRBV3-1,-,many,TRBJ1-5,CASSQVLNQPQHF,TGTGCCAGCAGCCAAGTTCTAAATCAGCCCCAGCATTTT
TRBV3-1,-,-,TRBJ2-1,CASSQFSDHNEQFF,TGTGCCAGCAGCCAATTTTCGGACCACAATGAGCAGTTCTTC
TRBV28,TRBD1,many,TRBJ1-6,CASARGDRESYNSPLHF,TGTGCCAGCGCCCGAGGGGACAGGGAATCCTATAATTCACCCCTCCACTTT
TRBV5-1,-,many,TRBJ2-5,CASSGRQETQYF,TGCGCCAGCAGCGGCCGACAAGAGACCCAGTACTTC
TRBV2,-,many,TRBJ2-1,CASSDRAASPYNEQFF,TGTGCCAGCAGTGATCGGGCAGCAAGCCCTTACAATGAGCAGTTCTTC
TRBV15,TRBD2,few,TRBJ2-2,CATSRGLAENTGELFF,TGTGCCACCAGCAGGGGACTAGCGGAGAACACCGGGGAGCTGTTTTTT
TRBV6-1,TRBD2,-,TRBJ2-2,CASSPSGRSTGELFF,TGTGCCAGCAGTCCCAGCGGGAGAAGTACCGGGGAGCTGTTTTTT
TRBV7-2,-,many,TRBJ2-1,CASGRREVMQFF,TGTGCCAGCGGCAGGCGGGAAGTAATGCAGTTCTTC
TRBV6-1,-,few,TRBJ2-7,CASIPGRRNSYEQYF,TGTGCCAGCATTCCGGGACGAAGGAACTCCTACGAGCAGTACTTC
TRBV2,TRBD1,-,TRBJ2-7,CASSVWGQVTSEQYF,TGTGCCAGCAGTGTCTGGGGACAGGTCACGTCCGAGCAGTACTTC
TRBV28,TRBD1,many,TRBJ2-1,CAIEDRNDEQFF,TGTGCCATCGAGGACAGGAACGATGAGCAGTTCTTC
TRBV2,-,-,TRBJ1-1,CASRAGVGTEAFF,TGTGCCAGCAGGGCAGGGGTAGGCACTGAAGCTTTCTTT
TRBV19,TRBD2,few,TRBJ2-1,CASGTGLGHNEQFF,TGTGCCAGTGGAACGGGACTAGGACACAATGAGCAGTTCTTC
TRBV6-2/TRBV6-3,-,few,TRBJ1-5,CASSYAFDSNQPQHF,TGTGCCAGCAGTTATGCTTTCGATAGCAATCAGCCCCAGCATTTT